These 22 T cell receptor beta chains share one sample of origin, sequenced in a study. A single record per CDR3 protein comes from TCRdb applying MiXCR to the RT-PCR reads. Here the sample spans around 700,000 distinct CDR3 sequences, 13% to 15% being singletons. Sequencing was performed on memory CD4+ T cells from blood. The receptors were sampled from a female donor in good health, serving as a healthy control.

The CDR3: CASSQDRVVRGTEAFF. DNA of the CDR3: TGTGCCAGCAGCCAAGATCGCGTGGTTAGGGGCACTGAAGCTTTCTTT. The chain recombines TRBV3-1 with TRBJ1-1, with D possibly being TRBD1 (5 bases). CDR1 is LGHDT, CDR2 YNNKEL, per germline (reference sequence). V shed 0 bases and J shed 4 bases, with 15 bases lying between them. The CDR3 is 16 amino acids.

The chain joins TRBV7-9 to TRBJ2-2; D not certain. The CDR3 spans 15 residues. Germline V gene data show CDR1 as SEHNR and CDR2 as FQNEAQ (reference sequence). V gave up 1 base and J gave up 10 bases, with 16 bases separating them. Here the CDR3 reads CASSLEQSARQELFF. The CDR3, as DNA: TGTGCCAGCAGCTTAGAACAGAGTGCCCGTCAGGAGCTGTTTTTT.

As for this clonotype: Just one base apart from a much larger clone, this may be a read error. This chain joins TRBV4-3 and TRBJ1-1; 10 bases map to TRBD1. Trimming took 0 bases from V and 5 from J; bases not matched to a gene: 6. There are 16 residues in the CDR3. Germline CDR1 and CDR2: LGHNA and YSLEER. CDR3 sequence (DNA): TGCGCCAGCAGCCAAGATGACAGGGGGCGAGTGACTGAAGCTTTCTTT. This translates into CASSQDDRGRVTEAFF.

This clonotype was seen a few times. This chain links TRBV28 with TRBJ1-1, with D possibly matching TRBD1 (6 bases). This CDR3 has 17 amino acids. The V end lost 1 base, the J end lost 4 bases, and 19 bases lay between the germline ends. In germline, CDR1 is MDHEN, CDR2 SYDVKM. The DNA of the CDR3 is TGTGCCAGCAGTTTATCTACGCACAGGGTCGGAGGCACTGAAGCTTTCTTT. Translating it yields CASSLSTHRVGGTEAFF. The whole variable domain, filled in from reference TRBV28 and TRBJ1-1, reads DVKVTQSSRYLVKRTGEKVFLECVQDMDHENMFWYRQDPGLGLRLIYFSYDVKMKEKGDIPEGYSVSREKKERFSLILESASTNQTSMYLCASSLSTHRVGGTEAFFGQGTRLTVV.

This clonotype was detected only a few times. V gene TRBV29-1 combines with J gene TRBJ1-5, with D hard to call. The germline V and J ends were trimmed by 2 bases and 9 bases, with 17 bases remaining between them. Germline V lookup: CDR1 SQVTM, CDR2 ANQGSEA. The CDR3 length is 14 residues. CDR3 region: CSVEITAGEGPQHF. The DNA of the CDR3 is TGCAGCGTTGAAATCACGGCCGGTGAAGGGCCCCAGCATTTT. Supplemented by reference TRBV29-1 and TRBJ1-5, the full variable domain reads SAVISQKPSRDICQRGTSLTIQCQVDSQVTMMFWYRQQPGQSLTLIATANQGSEATYESGFVIDKFPISRPNLTFSTLTVSNMSPEDSSIYLCSVEITAGEGPQHFGDGTRLSIL.

This clonotype occurred once. This chain connects TRBV3-1 to TRBJ1-2; D unresolved. This CDR3 has 15 residues. V lost 5 bases, J lost 4 bases, and 17 bases lay in between. Germline V gene data show CDR1 as LGHDT and CDR2 as YNNKEL (reference sequence). The CDR3 reads CASSGLQATRYGYTF. The CDR3 DNA follows: TGTGCCAGCAGCGGGCTCCAGGCGACTCGCTATGGCTACACCTTC.

This clonotype came up a few times. The chain combines TRBV2 with TRBJ1-5; D is undetermined. Trimming cost V 6 bases and J 0 bases, with 12 bases left between them. Germline-derived CDR1 and CDR2 are SNHLY and FYNNEI. There are 15 residues in the CDR3. The CDR3: CASRFDGYSNQPQHF. DNA of the CDR3: TGTGCCAGCAGATTTGACGGTTATAGCAATCAGCCCCAGCATTTT. Complete variable domain (other parts from reference TRBV2 and TRBJ1-5): EPEVTQTPSHQVTQMGQEVILRCVPISNHLYFYWYRQILGQKVEFLVSFYNNEISEKSEIFDDQFSVERPDGSNFTLKIRSTKLEDSAMYFCASRFDGYSNQPQHFGDGTRLSIL.

The gene calls are TRBV7-9 and TRBJ2-2, with TRBD2 as a possible D gene (5 bases). The CDR3 sequence is 15 residues long. Trimming pared 4 bases from V and 6 bases from J, leaving 15 bases between. Per germline, CDR1 SEHNR and CDR2 FQNEAQ (reference sequence). The CDR3 nucleotides read TGTGCCAGCAGCTATAGGAGGCTCGGGGCCGGGGAGCTGTTTTTT. Translated, it gives CASSYRRLGAGELFF.

This clonotype was recorded a few times. This chain links TRBV7-2 with TRBJ2-7, with D unclear. This CDR3 has 14 residues. CDR1 is SGHTA and CDR2 is FQGNSA in the germline V gene. Trimming pared 8 bases from V and 3 bases from J, leaving 17 bases between. The CDR3 region has the DNA TGTGCCAGCTGCACCCCGACCACCGACTACGAGCAGTACTTC. Its protein product is CASCTPTTDYEQYF.

The table lists this clonotype with many counts. The chain joins TRBV6-5 to TRBJ2-3; TRBD2 is a possible D gene (7 bases). Trimming left V 8 bases short and J 1 base short, with 10 bases between. Germline values: CDR1 MNHEY, CDR2 SVGAGI. This CDR3 contains 13 residues. CDR3: CASGEGGTDTQYF. In DNA form, the CDR3 reads TGTGCCAGCGGGGAGGGGGGCACAGATACGCAGTATTTT.

The rearrangement uses TRBV10-3 and TRBJ1-5; TRBD1 might be the D (5 bases). Per germline, CDR1 ENHRY and CDR2 SYGVKD. V shed 0 bases and J shed 5 bases, with 11 bases lying between them. The CDR3 runs 15 residues. CDR3 loop: CAISESEGSHQPQHF. The CDR3 coding sequence is TGTGCCATCAGTGAGTCTGAGGGGAGCCATCAGCCCCAGCATTTT.

The rearrangement uses TRBV7-9 and TRBJ2-7; D call uncertain. The V end lost 5 bases, the J end lost 7 bases, and 18 bases lay between the germline ends. CDR1 is SEHNR and CDR2 is FQNEAQ in the germline V gene (reference sequence). The CDR3 is made up of 14 amino acids. The CDR3 bases are TGTGCCAGCAGCGTCAAGGCGGAGCTTGGAGAGCAGTACTTC. This sequence encodes CASSVKAELGEQYF.

This clonotype was observed a few times. The gene calls are TRBV7-2 and TRBJ1-2; no reliable D call. Germline V gene sequence: CDR1 SGHTA, CDR2 FQGNSA. The V end was cut by 11 bases, the J end by 2 bases, with 9 bases between. CDR3 length: 11 amino acids. The CDR3 spells CADLENYGYTF. CDR3 DNA sequence: TGTGCCGACTTGGAAAACTATGGCTACACCTTC.

This clonotype was observed many times. V gene TRBV18 combines with J gene TRBJ2-2; 7 bases map to TRBD1. The CDR3 spans 16 residues. Germline values: CDR1 KGHSH, CDR2 LQKENI. Trimming at V came to 0 bases and at J to 4 bases, leaving 5 bases not matched to a gene. CDR3: CASSPPGGAFTGELFF. CDR3 sequence (DNA): TGTGCCAGCTCACCACCAGGGGGCGCATTCACCGGGGAGCTGTTTTTT.

V usage is TRBV4-3 and J usage is TRBJ1-4; D unresolved. Germline CDR1 is LGHNA and CDR2 is YSLEER. V dropped 4 bases and J dropped 4 bases, with 7 bases sitting between them. The CDR3 sequence is 13 residues long. The CDR3 region has the DNA TGCGCCAGCAGCCCCGGAGTTAATGAAAAACTGTTTTTT. Amino acids: CASSPGVNEKLFF.

This clonotype was seen a handful of times. The CDR3 nucleotides are TGTGCCAGCAGCTTAAGGCCTATCGGGGACATTCAGTACTTC. It yields the protein CASSLRPIGDIQYF. This rearrangement joins TRBV7-2 to TRBJ2-4, with a possible D match to TRBD2 (5 bases). CDR1 SGHTA and CDR2 FQGNSA come from the germline V gene. Trimming took 2 bases from V and 8 from J, leaving 13 bases between them. The CDR3 spans 14 residues.

The chain uses TRBV5-1 and TRBJ2-6; 12 bases are shared with TRBD1. V was clipped by 4 bases and J by 0 bases; unmatched bases: 14. The CDR3 has 21 amino acids. Germline CDR1 SGHRS, CDR2 YFSETQ. The CDR3 sequence is CASSALGTGGAGASGANVLTF. The CDR3 region has the DNA TGCGCCAGCAGCGCCTTAGGGACAGGGGGCGCAGGTGCCTCTGGGGCCAACGTCCTGACTTTC.

This chain connects TRBV5-1 to TRBJ1-6, with D possibly matching TRBD1 (6 bases). V dropped 7 bases and J dropped 7 bases, with 18 bases sitting between them. Germline loops: CDR1 SGHRS, CDR2 YFSETQ. The CDR3 contains 15 residues. CDR3 protein: CASRKGGDLNSPLHF. The CDR3 DNA sequence: TGCGCCAGCCGGAAGGGGGGGGATCTGAATTCACCCCTCCACTTT. Full variable domain (remainder filled in from reference TRBV5-1 and TRBJ1-6): KAGVTQTPRYLIKTRGQQVTLSCSPISGHRSVSWYQQTPGQGLQFLFEYFSETQRNKGNFPGRFSGRQFSNSRSEMNVSTLELGDSALYLCASRKGGDLNSPLHFGNGTRLTVT.

This clonotype was seen more than once but under ten times. The V and J genes are TRBV20-1 and TRBJ2-3; TRBD1 agrees at 7 bases. This CDR3 has 14 residues. Germline assignment: CDR1 DFQATT and CDR2 SNEGSKA (reference sequence). With 3 bases clipped from V and 1 base from J, the junction kept 4 bases outside the gene matches. CDR3 protein: CSARGTGGTDTQYF. The CDR3 coding sequence is TGCAGTGCTAGGGGAACAGGGGGCACAGATACGCAGTATTTT.

This clonotype was detected ten times or more. J is TRBJ2-3 and V is TRBV5-4, with D perhaps matching TRBD1 or TRBD2 (6 bases each). V was trimmed by 5 bases and J by 3 bases, leaving 13 bases between them. This CDR3 comprises 14 residues. From germline, CDR1 is SGHNT and CDR2 YYREEE (reference sequence). This CDR3 is CASRQGLITDTQYF. In DNA form, the CDR3 reads TGTGCCAGCAGACAGGGACTCATAACAGATACGCAGTATTTT.

The count of this clonotype is one. The chain recombines TRBV5-5 with TRBJ1-4; 7 bases map to TRBD1. The CDR3 totals 16 residues. Germline V gene data show CDR1 as SGHKS and CDR2 as YYEKEE (reference sequence). Losses at the gene ends were 4 bases for V and 1 base for J; bases not matched to a gene: 7. CDR3 sequence reads: CASSPRGEGTNEKLFF. The CDR3 DNA follows: TGTGCCAGCAGCCCCAGGGGGGAAGGAACTAATGAAAAACTGTTTTTT.

This clonotype showed up just a few times. The V call is TRBV30, the J call TRBJ1-5; D remains unclear. The germline V gene encodes CDR1 GTSNPN and CDR2 SVGIG (reference sequence). The CDR3 sequence is 13 residues long. Trimming stripped 2 bases from V and 4 bases from J, with 9 bases between. In DNA, the CDR3 is TGTGCCTGGAGTTACGGAGAAAATCAGCCCCAGCATTTT. This gives the protein CAWSYGENQPQHF.